Detailed here is one T cell receptor (beta chain). This entry is derived from a study of blood T cell repertoires in COVID-19. About the study: Italy, Spain and the United States were the sources of the convalescent and acute COVID-19 samples. Sample material is recorded as cDNA or gDNA derived from T cells, B-cell-depleted T cells, or PBMCs.

V shed 0 bases and J 5 bases; nucleotides not matched to a gene: 2. The CDR3 is made up of 14 amino acids. CDR1 and CDR2 (germline): WSHSY, SAAADI. Original data processing: Amplified reference gene primers provided the basis for estimating nucleated cell counts. Only in-frame clones appear in the TCRdb table, and some are missing; sequencing was by immunoSEQ multiplex PCR. V and J calls and clone size are given by that table; D and trimming were obtained from the DNA. The sample includes more than 110,000 clones, 79% of them seen just once. The rearrangement uses TRBV10-2 and TRBJ2-7; TRBD1 matches 9 bases. This receptor was taken from a man aged 60 to 75 with acute or convalescent COVID-19. Specimen: peripheral blood. The DNA of the CDR3 is TGCGCCAGCAGTGAGTCCCGGGACAGGGACGAGCAGTACTTC. This translates into CASSESRDRDEQYF.